This TCR beta chain is from a study of tumor-infiltrating lymphocytes in oesophageal squamous cell carcinoma. TCRdb fed the PCR reads into MiXCR, producing one record per CDR3 protein. The sample has around 23,000 distinct CDR3 sequences; around two fifths are singletons. This clonotype was picked up a small number of times. This could be a read error, since a much larger clone is one nucleotide away. Material: esophageal tumor tissue. The receptor's source is a male donor with esophageal squamous cell carcinoma.

The CDR3 bases are TGTGCCACCAGTCATCCGGATACCTACGAGCAGTTCTTC. It is translated as CATSHPDTYEQFF. The chain combines TRBV24-1 with TRBJ2-1; D remains unclear. The CDR3 consists of 13 residues. Germline V gene sequence: CDR1 KGHDR, CDR2 SFDVKD. V lost 6 bases to trimming and J lost 10 bases, with 15 bases between them.